Listed below are T cell receptor beta chains from one sample, sequenced in a study of glioma-infiltrating T cells after dendritic cell vaccination. Clones were sequenced by immunoSEQ multiplex PCR, and TCRdb holds only the in-frame ones, with some missing. Among 55,000 to 75,000 clones listed, about 80% were seen once. Sequenced material: blood, taken after dendritic cell vaccination. These receptors were collected from a human donor with glioblastoma. CDR3s include the opening cysteine and the closing phenylalanine or tryptophan. The order of the fields is D gene, V gene, J gene, clone size, CDR3 protein, CDR3 DNA. The D gene is left open where the match is weak. Clone size is shown for a subset of rows, as once, few, many or a class of expanded clone.

TRBD1,TRBV7-2,TRBJ1-5,.,CASSTTPGTGAQHF,TGTGCCAGCAGCACCACGCCCGGGACAGGGGCCCAGCATTTT
.,TRBV7-2,TRBJ1-1,.,CASSLLDKNTEAFF,TGTGCCAGCAGCTTACTGGACAAGAACACTGAAGCTTTCTTT
.,TRBV2,TRBJ1-1,.,CASSLDFGAFF,TGTGCCAGCAGTCTGGACTTCGGAGCTTTCTTT
.,TRBV13,TRBJ1-1,once,CASSLDGGNTEAFF,TGTGCCAGCAGCTTAGACGGGGGAAACACTGAAGCTTTCTTT
.,TRBV15,TRBJ1-5,.,CATSTRREWSNQPQHF,TGTGCCACCAGCACCAGGAGGGAATGGAGCAATCAGCCCCAGCATTTT
.,TRBV29-1,TRBJ2-7,.,CSGQVSYEQYF,TGCAGCGGACAGGTCTCCTACGAGCAGTACTTC
TRBD2,TRBV25-1,TRBJ2-7,.,CASPHGEGSSYEQYF,TGTGCCAGCCCTCATGGGGAGGGGAGCTCCTACGAGCAGTACTTC
.,TRBV5-6,TRBJ2-7,.,CASSLRGWGESYEQYF,TGTGCCAGCAGCTTGCGGGGTTGGGGGGAATCCTACGAGCAGTACTTC
.,TRBV30,TRBJ2-3,.,CAWSVRGHSTDTQYF,TGTGCCTGGAGTGTACGCGGGCACAGCACAGATACGCAGTATTTT
.,TRBV12-5,TRBJ2-7,.,CASGLPGGVQYF,TGTGCTAGTGGTTTGCCCGGAGGGGTGCAGTACTTC
.,TRBV27,TRBJ1-5,once,CASSLIGAPSQPQHF,TGTGCCAGCAGTTTAATAGGGGCGCCCTCTCAGCCCCAGCATTTT
TRBD1,TRBV5-6,TRBJ2-2,.,CASSFEGGVNTGELFF,TGTGCCAGCAGCTTCGAAGGGGGCGTGAACACCGGGGAGCTGTTTTTT
TRBD1,TRBV5-6,TRBJ2-1,once,CASSTSLDRGRNEQFF,TGTGCCAGCAGCACCTCCCTGGACAGGGGACGAAATGAGCAGTTCTTC
TRBD2,TRBV4-2,TRBJ2-3,.,CASSPLAGGSADTQYF,TGTGCCAGCAGCCCCTTAGCGGGGGGGTCGGCAGATACGCAGTATTTT
.,TRBV5-4,TRBJ2-1,once,CASSLELEPYNEQFF,TGTGCCAGCAGCTTGGAACTAGAACCCTACAATGAGCAGTTCTTC
.,TRBV6-1,TRBJ2-3,.,CASSEAVWPVTDTQYF,TGTGCCAGCAGTGAAGCGGTTTGGCCAGTAACAGATACGCAGTATTTT
.,TRBV7-6,TRBJ1-1,once,CASSSEPYEAFF,TGTGCCAGCAGCTCAGAACCATATGAAGCTTTCTTT
TRBD1,TRBV18,TRBJ1-1,few,CASSQRQGARNTEAFF,TGTGCCAGCTCACAAAGACAGGGGGCTAGGAACACTGAAGCTTTCTTT
TRBD1,TRBV9,TRBJ1-2,.,CASSVATGNYGYTF,TGTGCCAGCAGCGTAGCGACAGGGAACTATGGCTACACCTTC
TRBD1,TRBV5-1,TRBJ2-1,once,CASSGGQGIGEQFF,TGCGCCAGCAGCGGGGGACAGGGGATAGGGGAGCAGTTCTTC
.,TRBV6-4,TRBJ2-3,.,CASSVGVGYSTDTQYF,TGTGCCAGCAGTGTCGGTGTGGGCTACAGCACAGATACGCAGTATTTT
TRBD2,TRBV25-1,TRBJ2-5,.,CASSLAGGRGETQYF,TGTGCCAGCAGTCTAGCGGGGGGCAGGGGAGAGACCCAGTACTTC
TRBD1,TRBV5-4,TRBJ1-2,.,CASSLFGRGLNGYTF,TGTGCCAGCAGCTTGTTTGGCAGGGGGCTGAATGGCTACACCTTC
.,TRBV19,TRBJ2-3,.,CASSMAGPTDTQYF,TGTGCCAGTAGTATGGCAGGGCCTACAGATACGCAGTATTTT
TRBD1,TRBV15,TRBJ2-1,once,CATSRAQDRELGEQFF,TGTGCCACCAGCAGGGCTCAGGACAGGGAACTCGGTGAGCAGTTCTTC
TRBD2,TRBV7-2,TRBJ2-7,.,CASSTTSGGLYEQYF,TGTGCCAGCAGCACAACTAGCGGGGGGCTCTACGAGCAGTACTTC
.,TRBV6-6,TRBJ1-2,.,CASSSLSGYTF,TGTGCCAGCAGTTCCCTTAGTGGCTACACCTTC
TRBD1,TRBV9,TRBJ2-3,.,CASSVDRASTDTQYF,TGTGCCAGCAGCGTTGACAGGGCTAGCACAGATACGCAGTATTTT
.,TRBV5-5,TRBJ1-6,.,CASSFEVRSPLHF,TGTGCCAGCAGCTTCGAGGTCCGTTCACCCCTCCACTTT
.,TRBV18,TRBJ2-7,.,CASSPPKGDYEQYF,TGTGCCAGCTCACCACCTAAGGGGGACTACGAGCAGTACTTC
TRBD1,TRBV6-5,TRBJ1-6,few,CASSYFGTEDSPLHF,TGTGCCAGCAGTTATTTTGGGACAGAAGATTCACCCCTCCACTTT
.,TRBV14,TRBJ1-2,.,CASSQDAVTGFGYTF,TGTGCCAGCAGCCAAGATGCCGTTACAGGATTTGGCTACACCTTC
.,TRBV7-8,TRBJ2-3,.,CASSRVWGRADTQYF,TGTGCCAGCAGCCGAGTATGGGGCCGGGCAGATACGCAGTATTTT
TRBD2,TRBV19,TRBJ2-1,once,CASSILSGGSYNEQFF,TGTGCCAGTAGTATTCTTAGCGGGGGGTCCTACAATGAGCAGTTCTTC
.,TRBV11-3,TRBJ1-3,.,CASSPYGDPFGNTIYF,TGTGCCAGCAGCCCATATGGAGATCCCTTTGGAAACACCATATATTTT
.,TRBV6-4,TRBJ2-2,few,CASSDSDRGELFF,TGTGCCAGCAGTGACTCCGACAGGGGGGAGCTGTTTTTT
.,TRBV6-1,TRBJ1-2,.,CASSIGTQNYGYTF,TGTGCCAGCAGTATCGGGACTCAAAACTATGGCTACACCTTC
.,TRBV30,TRBJ2-5,.,CAWSPNTATGEQYF,TGTGCCTGGAGTCCAAACACCGCCACGGGGGAGCAGTACTTC
.,TRBV30,TRBJ1-5,.,CAWDREGNQPQHF,TGTGCCTGGGACCGGGAGGGTAATCAGCCCCAGCATTTT
TRBD1,TRBV6-1,TRBJ1-2,.,CASSDGQGLPNYGYTF,TGTGCCAGCAGTGATGGACAGGGACTCCCTAACTATGGCTACACCTTC
.,TRBV7-2,TRBJ2-7,.,CASSLVLRGEQYF,TGTGCCAGCAGCTTAGTGCTACGGGGAGAGCAGTACTTC
.,TRBV27,TRBJ2-7,.,CASSSGRAYEQYF,TGTGCCAGCAGTTCAGGCAGAGCCTACGAGCAGTACTTC
TRBD1,TRBV5-4,TRBJ2-7,.,CASSLGQGATYEQYF,TGTGCCAGCAGCCTGGGACAGGGGGCCACTTACGAGCAGTACTTC
TRBD1,TRBV2,TRBJ1-2,.,CASTADRYYGYTF,TGTGCCAGCACCGCGGACAGGTACTATGGCTACACCTTC
TRBD1,TRBV27,TRBJ2-1,.,CASSLFGQGNFLHEQFF,TGTGCCAGCAGTTTATTCGGACAGGGAAACTTTCTGCATGAGCAGTTCTTC
TRBD1,TRBV5-1,TRBJ2-7,.,CASSLATGGFYEQYF,TGCGCCAGCAGCCTCGCGACAGGGGGCTTCTACGAGCAGTACTTC
TRBD2,TRBV4-1,TRBJ2-5,.,CASSQGRGGRSGETQYF,TGCGCCAGCAGCCAAGGGCGGGGGGGCCGATCAGGAGAGACCCAGTACTTC
TRBD1,TRBV7-8,TRBJ1-2,.,CASSSLTGTGDYTF,TGTGCCAGCAGCTCACTAACCGGGACAGGGGACTACACCTTC
TRBD1,TRBV30,TRBJ1-2,.,CAWSETGGDGYTF,TGTGCCTGGAGCGAGACAGGGGGGGATGGCTACACCTTC
TRBD1,TRBV18,TRBJ1-2,once,CASSPRGTVATHYGYTF,TGTGCCAGCTCACCAAGGGGGACAGTGGCGACCCACTATGGCTACACCTTC